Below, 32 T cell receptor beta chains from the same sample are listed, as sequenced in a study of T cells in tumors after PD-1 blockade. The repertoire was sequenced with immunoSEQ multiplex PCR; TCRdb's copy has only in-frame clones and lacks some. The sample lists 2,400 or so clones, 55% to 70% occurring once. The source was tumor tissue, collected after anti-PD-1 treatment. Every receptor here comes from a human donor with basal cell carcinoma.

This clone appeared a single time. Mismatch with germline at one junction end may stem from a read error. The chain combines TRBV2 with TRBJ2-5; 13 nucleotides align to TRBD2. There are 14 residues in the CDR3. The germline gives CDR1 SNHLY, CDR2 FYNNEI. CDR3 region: CASRQTSGRPDPNF. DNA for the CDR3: TGTGCCAGCAGGCAGACTAGCGGGAGGCCGGACCCAAACTTC.

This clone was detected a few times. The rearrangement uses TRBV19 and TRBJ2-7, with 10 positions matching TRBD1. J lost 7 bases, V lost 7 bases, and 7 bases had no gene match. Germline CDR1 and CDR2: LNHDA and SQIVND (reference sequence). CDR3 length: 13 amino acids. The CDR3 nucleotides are TGTGCCAGTACCTGGACAGGGGGGACTGAGCAGTACTTC. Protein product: CASTWTGGTEQYF.

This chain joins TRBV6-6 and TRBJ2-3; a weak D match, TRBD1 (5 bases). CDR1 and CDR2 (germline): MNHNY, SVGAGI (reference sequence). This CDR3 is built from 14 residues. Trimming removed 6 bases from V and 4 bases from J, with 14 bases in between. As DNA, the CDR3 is TGTGCCAGCAGGACCCAGGGTAATGCAGATACGCAGTATTTT. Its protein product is CASRTQGNADTQYF.

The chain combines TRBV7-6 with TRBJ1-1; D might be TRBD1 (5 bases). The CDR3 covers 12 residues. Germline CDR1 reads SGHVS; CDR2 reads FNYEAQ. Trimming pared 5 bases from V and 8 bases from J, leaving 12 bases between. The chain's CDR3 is CASSPPTGEAFF. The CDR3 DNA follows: TGTGCCAGCAGCCCACCCACAGGCGAAGCTTTCTTT.

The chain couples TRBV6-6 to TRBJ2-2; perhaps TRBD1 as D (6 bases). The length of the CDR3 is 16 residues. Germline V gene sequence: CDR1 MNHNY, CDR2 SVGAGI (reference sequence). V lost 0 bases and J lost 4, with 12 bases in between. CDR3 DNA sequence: TGTGCCAGCAGTTACTCGATCGGACAGCTCACCGGGGAGCTGTTTTTT. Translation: CASSYSIGQLTGELFF.

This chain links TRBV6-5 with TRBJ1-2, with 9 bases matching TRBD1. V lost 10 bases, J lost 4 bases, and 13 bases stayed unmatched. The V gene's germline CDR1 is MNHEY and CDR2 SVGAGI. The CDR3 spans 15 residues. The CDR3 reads CATRSGQGISYGYTF. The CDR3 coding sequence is TGTGCCACGCGCTCGGGACAGGGCATTTCCTATGGCTACACCTTC.

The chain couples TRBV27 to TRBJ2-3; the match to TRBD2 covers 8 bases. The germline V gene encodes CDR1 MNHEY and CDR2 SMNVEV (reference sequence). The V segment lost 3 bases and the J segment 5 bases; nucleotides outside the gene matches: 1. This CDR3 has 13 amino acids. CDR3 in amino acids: CASSFREGDTQYF. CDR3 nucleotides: TGTGCCAGCAGTTTTCGGGAGGGAGATACGCAGTATTTT.

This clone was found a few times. The CDR3 sequence: CASRRSGDSGTQYF. DNA for the CDR3: TGTGCCAGCAGACGGAGTGGTGACTCTGGCACGCAGTATTTT. This chain joins TRBV28 and TRBJ2-3; D remains unclear. CDR3 length: 14 residues. Germline V gene sequence: CDR1 MDHEN, CDR2 SYDVKM. V was clipped by 6 bases and J by 9 bases, with 19 bases between them.

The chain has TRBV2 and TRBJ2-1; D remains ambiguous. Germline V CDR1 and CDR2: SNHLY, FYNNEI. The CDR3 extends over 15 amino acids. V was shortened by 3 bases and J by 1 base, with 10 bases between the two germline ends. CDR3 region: CASSDFGTSYNEQFF. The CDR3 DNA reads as TGTGCCAGCAGTGATTTCGGTACGTCCTACAATGAGCAGTTCTTC.

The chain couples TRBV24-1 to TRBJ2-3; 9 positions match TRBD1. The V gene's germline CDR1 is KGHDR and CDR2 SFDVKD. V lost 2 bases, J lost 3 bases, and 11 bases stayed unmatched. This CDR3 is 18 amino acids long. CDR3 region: CATSDYPKTGGRTDTQYF. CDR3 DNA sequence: TGTGCCACCAGTGATTACCCTAAGACAGGGGGTCGAACAGATACGCAGTATTTT.

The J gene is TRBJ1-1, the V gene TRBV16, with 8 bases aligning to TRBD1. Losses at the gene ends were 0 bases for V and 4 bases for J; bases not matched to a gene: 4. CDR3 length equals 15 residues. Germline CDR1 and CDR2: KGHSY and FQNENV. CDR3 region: CASSQSEDRATEAFF. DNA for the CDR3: TGTGCCAGCAGCCAATCGGAGGACAGGGCCACTGAAGCTTTCTTT. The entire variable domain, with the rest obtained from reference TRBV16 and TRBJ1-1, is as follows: GEEVAQTPKHLVRGEGQKAKLYCAPIKGHSYVFWYQQVLKNEFKFLISFQNENVFDETGMPKERFSAKCLPNSPCSLEIQATKLEDSAVYFCASSQSEDRATEAFFGQGTRLTVV.

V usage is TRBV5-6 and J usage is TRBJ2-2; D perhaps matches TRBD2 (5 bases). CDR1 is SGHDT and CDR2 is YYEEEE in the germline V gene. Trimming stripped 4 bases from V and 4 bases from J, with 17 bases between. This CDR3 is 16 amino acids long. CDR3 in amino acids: CASSLLSAGSTGELFF. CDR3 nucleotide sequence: TGTGCCAGCAGCCTACTCAGCGCGGGTTCCACCGGGGAGCTGTTTTTT.

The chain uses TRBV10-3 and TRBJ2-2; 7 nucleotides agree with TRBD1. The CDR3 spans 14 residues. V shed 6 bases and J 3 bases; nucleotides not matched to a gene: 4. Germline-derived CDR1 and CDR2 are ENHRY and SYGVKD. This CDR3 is CAIRSGTDTGELFF. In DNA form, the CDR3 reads TGTGCCATCAGATCCGGGACAGACACCGGGGAGCTGTTTTTT.

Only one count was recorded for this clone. CDR3 coding DNA: TGTGCCAGCAGTTTATTTCGGGACCTCGGAACGACTGAAGCTTTCTTT. Protein: CASSLFRDLGTTEAFF. J is TRBJ1-1 and V is TRBV6-5; a possible D gene is TRBD1 (5 bases). Between the trimmed V and J ends, which lost 4 bases and 5 bases, there was a span of 20 bases. Germline V gene data show CDR1 as MNHEY and CDR2 as SVGAGI. The CDR3 has 16 residues.

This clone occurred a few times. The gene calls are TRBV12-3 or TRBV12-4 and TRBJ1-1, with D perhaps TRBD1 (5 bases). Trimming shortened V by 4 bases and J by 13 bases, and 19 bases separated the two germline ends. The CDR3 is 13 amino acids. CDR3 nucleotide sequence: TGTGCCAGCAGTTCCGGGGGAGGATCGAAGGTTTTCTTT. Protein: CASSSGGGSKVFF.

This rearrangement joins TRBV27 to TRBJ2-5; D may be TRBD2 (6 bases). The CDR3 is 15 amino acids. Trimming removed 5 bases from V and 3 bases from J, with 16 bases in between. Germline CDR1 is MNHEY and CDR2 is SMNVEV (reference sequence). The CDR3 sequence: CASSLGSRGKETQYF. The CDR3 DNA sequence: TGTGCCAGCAGTCTAGGCTCGCGGGGTAAAGAGACCCAGTACTTC.

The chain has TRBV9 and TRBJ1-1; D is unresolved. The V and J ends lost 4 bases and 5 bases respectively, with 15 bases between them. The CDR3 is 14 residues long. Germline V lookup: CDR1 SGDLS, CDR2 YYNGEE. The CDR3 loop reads CASSSRGDRTEAFF. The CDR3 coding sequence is TGTGCCAGCAGCTCTCGTGGCGATCGGACTGAAGCTTTCTTT.

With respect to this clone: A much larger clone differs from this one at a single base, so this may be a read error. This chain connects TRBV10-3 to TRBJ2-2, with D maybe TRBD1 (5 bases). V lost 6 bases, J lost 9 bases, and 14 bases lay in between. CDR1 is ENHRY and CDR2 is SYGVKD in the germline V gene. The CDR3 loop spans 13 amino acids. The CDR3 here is CAIRDRVDRELFF. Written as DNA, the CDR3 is TGTGCCATCAGGGACCGTGTGGACAGGGAGCTGTTTTTT.

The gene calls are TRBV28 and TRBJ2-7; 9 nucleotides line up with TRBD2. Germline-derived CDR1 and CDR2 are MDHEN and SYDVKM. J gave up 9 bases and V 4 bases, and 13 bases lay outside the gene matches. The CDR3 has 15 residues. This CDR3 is CASSSLSSGRRVQYF. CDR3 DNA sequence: TGTGCCAGCAGTTCCCTCTCCAGCGGGAGGAGAGTGCAGTACTTC.

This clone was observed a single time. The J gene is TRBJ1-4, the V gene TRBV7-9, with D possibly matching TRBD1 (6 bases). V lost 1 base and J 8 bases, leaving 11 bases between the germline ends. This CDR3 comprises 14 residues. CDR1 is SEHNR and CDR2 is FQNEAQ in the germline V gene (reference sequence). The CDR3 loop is CASSLEGGGEKLFF. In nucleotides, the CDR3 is TGTGCCAGCAGCTTAGAGGGGGGCGGCGAAAAACTGTTTTTT. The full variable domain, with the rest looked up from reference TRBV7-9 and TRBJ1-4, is DTGVSQNPRHKITKRGQNVTFRCDPISEHNRLYWYRQTLGQGPEFLTYFQNEAQLEKSRLLSDRFSAERPKGSFSTLEIQRTEQGDSAMYLCASSLEGGGEKLFFGSGTQLSVL.

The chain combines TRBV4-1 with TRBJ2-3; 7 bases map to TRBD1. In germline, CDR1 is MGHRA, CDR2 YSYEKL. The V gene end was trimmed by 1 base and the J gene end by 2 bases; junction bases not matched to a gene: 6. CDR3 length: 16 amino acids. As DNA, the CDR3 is TGCGCCAGCAGCCAAGGGGACAGTACTCTCACAGATACGCAGTATTTT. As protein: CASSQGDSTLTDTQYF.

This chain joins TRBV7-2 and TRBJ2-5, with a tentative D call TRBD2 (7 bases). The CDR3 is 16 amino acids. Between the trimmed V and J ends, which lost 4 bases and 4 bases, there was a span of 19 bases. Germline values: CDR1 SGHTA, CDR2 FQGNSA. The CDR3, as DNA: TGTGCCAGCAGCTGGGGGTGGGGGGGGGCAGGAGAGACCCAGTACTTC. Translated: CASSWGWGGAGETQYF.

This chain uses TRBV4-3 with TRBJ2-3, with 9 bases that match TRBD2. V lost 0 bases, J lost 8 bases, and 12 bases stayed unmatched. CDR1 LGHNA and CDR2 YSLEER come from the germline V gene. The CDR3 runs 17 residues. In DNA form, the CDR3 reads TGCGCCAGCAGCCAAGACTTAATGCGGGGGGGGTTCGTTACGCAGTATTTT. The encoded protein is CASSQDLMRGGFVTQYF.

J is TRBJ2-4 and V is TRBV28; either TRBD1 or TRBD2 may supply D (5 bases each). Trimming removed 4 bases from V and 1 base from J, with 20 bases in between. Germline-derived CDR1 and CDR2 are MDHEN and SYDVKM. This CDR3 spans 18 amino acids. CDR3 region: CASSSGGSWGMAKNIQYF. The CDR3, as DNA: TGTGCCAGCAGTTCGGGCGGGTCCTGGGGGATGGCCAAAAACATTCAGTACTTC.

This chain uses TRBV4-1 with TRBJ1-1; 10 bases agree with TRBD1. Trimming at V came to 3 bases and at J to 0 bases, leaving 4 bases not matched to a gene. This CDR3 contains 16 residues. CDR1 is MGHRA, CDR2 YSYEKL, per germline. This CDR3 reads CASSHVDRGMNTEAFF. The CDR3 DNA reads TGCGCCAGCAGCCATGTGGACAGGGGGATGAACACTGAAGCTTTCTTT.

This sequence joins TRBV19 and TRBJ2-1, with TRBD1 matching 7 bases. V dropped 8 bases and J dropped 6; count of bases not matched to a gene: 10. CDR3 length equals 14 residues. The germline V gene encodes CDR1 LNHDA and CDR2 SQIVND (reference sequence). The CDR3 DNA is TGTGCCAGTCGAACCAGGGGGTCCCGCAATGAGCAGTTCTTC. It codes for CASRTRGSRNEQFF.

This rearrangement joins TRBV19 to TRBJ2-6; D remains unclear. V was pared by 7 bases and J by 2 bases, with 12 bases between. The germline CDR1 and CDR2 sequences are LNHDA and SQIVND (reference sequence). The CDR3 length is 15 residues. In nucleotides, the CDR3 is TGTGCCAGTACTGGGGTCCGTGCTGGGGCCAACGTCCTGACTTTC. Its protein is CASTGVRAGANVLTF.

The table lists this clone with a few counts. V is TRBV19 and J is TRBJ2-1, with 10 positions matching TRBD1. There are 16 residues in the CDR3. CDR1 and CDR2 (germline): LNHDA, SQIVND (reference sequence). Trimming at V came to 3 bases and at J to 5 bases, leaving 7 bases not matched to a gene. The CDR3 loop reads CASSMEDRGWNNEQFF. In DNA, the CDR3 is TGTGCCAGTAGTATGGAGGACAGGGGGTGGAACAATGAGCAGTTCTTC.

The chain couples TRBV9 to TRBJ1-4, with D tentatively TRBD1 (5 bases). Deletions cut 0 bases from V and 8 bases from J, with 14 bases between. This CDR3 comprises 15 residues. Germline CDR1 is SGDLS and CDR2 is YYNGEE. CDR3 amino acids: CASSVGPGREEKLFF. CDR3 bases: TGTGCCAGCAGCGTAGGCCCAGGGAGGGAGGAAAAACTGTTTTTT.

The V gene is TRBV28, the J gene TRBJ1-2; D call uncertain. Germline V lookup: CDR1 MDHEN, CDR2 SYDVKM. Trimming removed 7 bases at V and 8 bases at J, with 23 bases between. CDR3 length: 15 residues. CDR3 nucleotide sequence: TGTGCCAGCACCAACCCCCGAGCCCCTGTCCGCGGCTACACCTTC. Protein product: CASTNPRAPVRGYTF.

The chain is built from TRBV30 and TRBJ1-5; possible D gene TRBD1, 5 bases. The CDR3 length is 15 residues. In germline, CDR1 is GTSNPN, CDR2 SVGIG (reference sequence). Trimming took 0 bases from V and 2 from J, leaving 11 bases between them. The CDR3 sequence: CAWSVRGRGNQPQHF. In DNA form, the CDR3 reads TGTGCCTGGAGTGTAAGGGGAAGAGGCAATCAGCCCCAGCATTTT.

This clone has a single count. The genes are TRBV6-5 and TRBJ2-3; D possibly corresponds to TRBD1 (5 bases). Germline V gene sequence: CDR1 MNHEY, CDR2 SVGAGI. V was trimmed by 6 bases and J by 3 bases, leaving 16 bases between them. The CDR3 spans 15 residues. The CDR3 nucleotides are TGTGCCAGCAGCCTAGTTCAGGGTTTTACAGATACGCAGTATTTT. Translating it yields CASSLVQGFTDTQYF.